The 11 T cell receptor beta chains in this list originate from one sample, sequenced in a study of shared clonotypes between healthy human individuals. Method: immunoSEQ multiplex PCR; TCRdb's copy keeps in-frame clones and lacks some. The sample has 650,000 to 700,000 clones, roughly 87% seen once. The specimen was memory CD8+ T cells from PBMCs. Subset given: CD45RO+ cells pooled with CCR7-negative TemRA cells. The origin of the receptors is a man aged 18 to 30 in good health. Some clones in this sample may be carry-over from other donors' samples.

The V and J genes are TRBV4-3 and TRBJ2-5, with a possible D match to TRBD2 (6 bases). CDR1 LGHNA and CDR2 YSLEER come from the germline V gene. The V end lost 0 bases, the J end lost 1 base, and 18 bases lay between the germline ends. CDR3 length equals 18 residues. CDR3 in amino acids: CASSQDTGFGGAQETQYF. The CDR3 DNA reads as TGCGCCAGCAGCCAAGATACCGGTTTCGGAGGGGCCCAAGAGACCCAGTACTTC.

This sequence joins TRBV20-1 and TRBJ2-7; D remains unclear. Germline loops: CDR1 DFQATT, CDR2 SNEGSKA (reference sequence). This CDR3 has 11 residues. V lost 0 bases, J lost 6 bases, and 6 bases lay in between. CDR3 region: CSARDPREQYF. CDR3 coding DNA: TGCAGTGCTAGAGATCCCCGCGAGCAGTACTTC.

This clone has only one observation. The chain joins TRBV5-4 to TRBJ1-1; D unclear. The length of the CDR3 is 14 residues. The germline CDR1 and CDR2 sequences are SGHNT and YYREEE (reference sequence). The V end lost 5 bases, the J end lost 1 base, and 12 bases lay between the germline ends. The CDR3 here is CASSPLSANTEAFF. The CDR3 DNA reads as TGTGCCAGCAGTCCCCTTTCGGCGAACACTGAAGCTTTCTTT.

J is TRBJ2-2 and V is TRBV11-2; 8 bases match TRBD2. The ends lost 5 bases at V and 7 bases at J; junction bases unmatched: 12. CDR3 length equals 16 residues. The germline V gene encodes CDR1 SGHAT and CDR2 FQNNGV. The CDR3 coding sequence is TGTGCCAGCAGCCCCCGGGGGGGCGTTCAGGTCGGGGAGCTGTTTTTT. The encoded protein is CASSPRGGVQVGELFF.

This clone was counted a few times. The rearrangement uses TRBV15 and TRBJ1-5; TRBD1 matches 7 bases. This CDR3 spans 15 amino acids. Germline V CDR1 and CDR2: LNHNV, YYDKDF (reference sequence). J lost 4 bases, V lost 0 bases, and 3 bases had no gene match. CDR3 residues: CATSRDPTGNQPQHF. DNA of the CDR3: TGTGCCACCAGCAGAGATCCGACAGGGAATCAGCCCCAGCATTTT.

This chain joins TRBV29-1 and TRBJ2-7; D might be TRBD1 (6 bases). The germline gives CDR1 SQVTM, CDR2 ANQGSEA. V lost 8 bases and J lost 2, with 16 bases in between. The CDR3 covers 13 residues. CDR3 region: CSFRDKATYEQYF. In DNA form, the CDR3 reads TGCAGCTTCCGGGACAAGGCTACCTACGAGCAGTACTTC.

Notes on this clone: With a far larger clone one base away, a read error is the likely cause. The rearrangement uses TRBV7-8 and TRBJ2-7; D is perhaps TRBD1 (6 bases). The length of the CDR3 is 13 residues. The germline V gene encodes CDR1 SGHVS and CDR2 FQNEAQ. V was pared by 0 bases and J by 3 bases, with 6 bases between. CDR3 coding DNA: TGTGCCAGCAGCTTAGCAGGGGGCTACGAGCAGTACTTC. It translates to CASSLAGGYEQYF.

This clone was seen once. The CDR3 sequence: CAWSGPGQGYEQYF. The CDR3 bases are TGTGCCTGGAGTGGACCGGGGCAGGGCTACGAGCAGTACTTC. The genes are TRBV30 and TRBJ2-7; D possibly matches TRBD1 or TRBD2 (5 bases each). V lost 1 base and J lost 3, with 13 bases in between. Germline V gives CDR1 GTSNPN, CDR2 SVGIG (reference sequence). CDR3 length equals 14 residues.

V gene TRBV9 combines with J gene TRBJ2-3, with D maybe TRBD1 (6 bases). The germline V gene has CDR1 SGDLS and CDR2 YYNGEE. The CDR3 extends over 17 amino acids. With 4 bases removed from V and 0 bases from J, the gap between germline ends came to 18 bases. The DNA of the CDR3 is TGTGCCAGCAGCCAGCATGGGGGCGGGCCAAGCACAGATACGCAGTATTTT. Amino acid sequence: CASSQHGGGPSTDTQYF. The variable domain in full, completed from reference TRBV9 and TRBJ2-3, reads DSGVTQTPKHLITATGQRVTLRCSPRSGDLSVYWYQQSLDQGLQFLIQYYNGEERAKGNILERFSAQQFPDLHSELNLSSLELGDSALYFCASSQHGGGPSTDTQYFGPGTRLTVL.

The V call is TRBV15, the J call TRBJ2-7, with D perhaps given as TRBD1 or TRBD2 (5 bases each). Trimming cost V 5 bases and J 2 bases, with 10 bases left between them. CDR3 size: 13 residues. Germline V lookup: CDR1 LNHNV, CDR2 YYDKDF (reference sequence). This chain's CDR3 is CATSLGTTYEQYF. The CDR3 nucleotides read TGTGCCACCAGCTTAGGGACCACCTACGAGCAGTACTTC.

This clone was seen just once. The genes are TRBV27 and TRBJ2-7; D not certain. Germline CDR1 reads MNHEY; CDR2 reads SMNVEV (reference sequence). The V gene lost 9 bases and the J gene lost 1 base, with 13 bases spanning the gap. This CDR3 is built from 13 residues. The CDR3 DNA reads TGTGCCAGTGGGGTGCGGCATTCCTACGAGCAGTACTTC. This codes for CASGVRHSYEQYF.